A selection of T cell receptor beta chains follows, all from one sample in a study of T cells in Graves' hyperthyroidism and ophthalmopathy. From the multiplex PCR reads, TCRdb called clonotypes with MiXCR, one entry per CDR3 protein. The sample lists 45,000 or so distinct CDR3 sequences; around 49% were seen once. Specimen: peripheral blood or thyroid tissue (not recorded which). These receptor sequences come from a woman aged 45 to 65 with Graves' hyperthyroidism. Both conserved end residues are part of each CDR3. Fields, in order: CDR3 protein, CDR3 DNA, D gene, J gene, clone size, V gene. The D gene is left open where the match is weak. Rows may omit the clone size; those that give it use once, few, many or a size class.

cdr3_aa: CASSLQGSSGNTICF
cdr3_nt: TGTGCCAGCAGCTTGCAGGGGAGCTCTGGAAACACCATATGTTTT
d_call: NA
j_call: TRBJ1-3
clone_size: many
v_call: TRBV7-2

cdr3_aa: CASSLTGRDPTGELFF
cdr3_nt: TGTGCCAGCAGCTTAACGGGACGAGATCCCACCGGGGAGCTGTTTTTT
d_call: NA
j_call: TRBJ2-2
clone_size: NA
v_call: TRBV7-3

cdr3_aa: CPGTGPQETQYF
cdr3_nt: TGCCCCGGGACAGGGCCCCAGGAGACCCAGTACTTC
d_call: TRBD1
j_call: TRBJ2-5
clone_size: NA
v_call: TRBV20-1

cdr3_aa: CASSLGENYEQYF
cdr3_nt: TGTGCCAGCAGCTTGGGGGAGAATTACGAGCAGTACTTC
d_call: NA
j_call: TRBJ2-7
clone_size: NA
v_call: TRBV7-6

cdr3_aa: CASSLEDRGNSPLHF
cdr3_nt: TGCGCCAGCAGCTTGGAAGACAGGGGCAATTCACCCCTCCACTTT
d_call: TRBD1
j_call: TRBJ1-6
clone_size: NA
v_call: TRBV5-1

cdr3_aa: CASTLDRVETQYF
cdr3_nt: TGTGCCAGCACCCTCGACAGGGTAGAGACCCAGTACTTC
d_call: TRBD1
j_call: TRBJ2-5
clone_size: NA
v_call: TRBV2

cdr3_aa: CASSYSFLGRGNQPQHF
cdr3_nt: TGTGCCAGCAGCTACAGTTTTTTGGGGAGGGGAAATCAGCCCCAGCATTTT
d_call: NA
j_call: TRBJ1-5
clone_size: NA
v_call: TRBV7-2

cdr3_aa: CASSLSTSGRGAEQYF
cdr3_nt: TGTGCCAGCAGTTTATCGACTAGCGGGAGAGGGGCCGAGCAGTACTTC
d_call: TRBD2
j_call: TRBJ2-7
clone_size: many
v_call: TRBV27

cdr3_aa: CASSPGTGHNQPQHF
cdr3_nt: TGTGCCAGCAGCCCCGGGACAGGGCATAATCAGCCCCAGCATTTT
d_call: TRBD1
j_call: TRBJ1-5
clone_size: many
v_call: TRBV6-5

cdr3_aa: CASSLLAGEEQYF
cdr3_nt: TGTGCCAGCAGCTTACTAGCGGGAGAAGAGCAGTACTTC
d_call: TRBD2
j_call: TRBJ2-7
clone_size: NA
v_call: TRBV7-9

cdr3_aa: CASSSGRQGARRETQYF
cdr3_nt: TGTGCCAGCAGCTCAGGCCGACAGGGGGCTAGAAGGGAGACCCAGTACTTC
d_call: TRBD1
j_call: TRBJ2-5
clone_size: many
v_call: TRBV11-2

cdr3_aa: CASSLRRGQETQYF
cdr3_nt: TGTGCCAGCAGCCTAAGAAGGGGGCAAGAGACCCAGTACTTC
d_call: NA
j_call: TRBJ2-5
clone_size: NA
v_call: TRBV7-3

cdr3_aa: CSARDRGRGNTRYEQYF
cdr3_nt: TGCAGTGCTAGAGATAGGGGACGGGGGAACACAAGATACGAGCAGTACTTC
d_call: NA
j_call: TRBJ2-7
clone_size: many
v_call: TRBV20-1

cdr3_aa: CASSLIGLAGGPRTGELVF
cdr3_nt: TGTGCCAGCAGCTTAATCGGACTAGCGGGAGGGCCGCGCACCGGGGAGCTGGTTTTC
d_call: TRBD2
j_call: TRBJ2-2
clone_size: NA
v_call: TRBV7-3

cdr3_aa: CASSTGTSKETQYF
cdr3_nt: TGTGCCAGCAGCACCGGGACTAGTAAAGAGACCCAGTACTTC
d_call: TRBD2
j_call: TRBJ2-5
clone_size: NA
v_call: TRBV7-2

cdr3_aa: CASSIQGGFGANVLTF
cdr3_nt: TGTGCCAGCAGCATCCAGGGCGGGTTTGGGGCCAACGTCCTGACTTTC
d_call: NA
j_call: TRBJ2-6
clone_size: NA
v_call: TRBV7-3

cdr3_aa: CASSIVGQGSQPQHF
cdr3_nt: TGTGCCAGTAGTATAGTTGGACAGGGAAGTCAGCCCCAGCATTTT
d_call: TRBD1
j_call: TRBJ1-5
clone_size: NA
v_call: TRBV19

cdr3_aa: CASSLGSVNTEAFF
cdr3_nt: TGTGCCAGCAGCTTAGGAAGTGTGAACACTGAAGCTTTCTTT
d_call: NA
j_call: TRBJ1-1
clone_size: medium-sized
v_call: TRBV7-2

cdr3_aa: CASSPQGVDNYGYTF
cdr3_nt: TGTGCCAGCAGCCCCCAGGGGGTGGACAACTATGGCTACACCTTC
d_call: TRBD1
j_call: TRBJ1-2
clone_size: NA
v_call: TRBV7-9

cdr3_aa: CASRRDREGTEAFF
cdr3_nt: TGTGCCAGCAGACGCGACAGGGAAGGCACTGAAGCTTTCTTT
d_call: TRBD1
j_call: TRBJ1-1
clone_size: NA
v_call: TRBV2

cdr3_aa: CSARGVLAGETQYF
cdr3_nt: TGCAGTGCTAGAGGGGTACTAGCGGGAGAGACCCAGTACTTC
d_call: TRBD2
j_call: TRBJ2-5
clone_size: once
v_call: TRBV20-1

cdr3_aa: CASSIGLAYEQYF
cdr3_nt: TGTGCCAGCAGCATCGGACTCGCCTACGAGCAGTACTTC
d_call: NA
j_call: TRBJ2-7
clone_size: few
v_call: TRBV7-8

cdr3_aa: CASPGQAYEQYF
cdr3_nt: TGCGCCAGTCCGGGACAGGCCTACGAGCAGTACTTC
d_call: TRBD1
j_call: TRBJ2-7
clone_size: NA
v_call: TRBV10-1

cdr3_aa: CSASRQTGQPQETQYF
cdr3_nt: TGCAGTGCTAGCCGGCAGACAGGCCAGCCCCAAGAGACCCAGTACTTC
d_call: NA
j_call: TRBJ2-5
clone_size: NA
v_call: TRBV20-1

cdr3_aa: CSARRASARANVLTF
cdr3_nt: TGCAGTGCTAGACGGGCCAGCGCCCGGGCCAACGTCCTGACTTTC
d_call: NA
j_call: TRBJ2-6
clone_size: NA
v_call: TRBV20-1

cdr3_aa: CASGYDRGQETQYF
cdr3_nt: TGTGCCAGCGGATATGACAGGGGCCAAGAGACCCAGTACTTC
d_call: TRBD1
j_call: TRBJ2-5
clone_size: many
v_call: TRBV6-1

cdr3_aa: CASSQGGSYEQYF
cdr3_nt: TGTGCCAGCAGCCAGGGGGGGTCCTACGAGCAGTACTTC
d_call: NA
j_call: TRBJ2-7
clone_size: many
v_call: TRBV13

cdr3_aa: CASSSWSSGDTIYF
cdr3_nt: TGTGCCAGCAGTTCATGGAGCTCTGGAGACACCATATATTTT
d_call: NA
j_call: TRBJ1-3
clone_size: NA
v_call: TRBV28

cdr3_aa: CSARVAGGMDEKLFF
cdr3_nt: TGCAGTGCTAGAGTGGCGGGGGGCATGGATGAAAAACTGTTTTTT
d_call: NA
j_call: TRBJ1-4
clone_size: NA
v_call: TRBV20-1

cdr3_aa: CASSLDRVRGTEAFF
cdr3_nt: TGCGCCAGCAGCTTGGACAGGGTGAGGGGGACTGAAGCTTTCTTT
d_call: NA
j_call: TRBJ1-1
clone_size: many
v_call: TRBV5-1

cdr3_aa: CSASIQGGNSPLHF
cdr3_nt: TGCAGTGCTAGTATTCAGGGTGGCAATTCACCCCTCCACTTT
d_call: NA
j_call: TRBJ1-6
clone_size: NA
v_call: TRBV20-1

cdr3_aa: CASREPGQGVAQHF
cdr3_nt: TGCGCCAGCAGGGAGCCGGGACAGGGCGTCGCCCAGCATTTT
d_call: TRBD1
j_call: TRBJ1-5
clone_size: NA
v_call: TRBV5-1

cdr3_aa: CASSQDVRSSGNTIYF
cdr3_nt: TGTGCCAGCAGCCAAGATGTTCGGTCTTCTGGAAACACCATATATTTT
d_call: NA
j_call: TRBJ1-3
clone_size: NA
v_call: TRBV7-9

cdr3_aa: CASSLGAGRTYEQYF
cdr3_nt: TGTGCCAGCAGTTTGGGGGCGGGACGGACCTACGAGCAGTACTTC
d_call: NA
j_call: TRBJ2-7
clone_size: many
v_call: TRBV27

cdr3_aa: CASAASGETQYF
cdr3_nt: TGCGCCAGCGCGGCTAGCGGGGAGACCCAGTACTTC
d_call: TRBD2
j_call: TRBJ2-5
clone_size: NA
v_call: TRBV7-9

cdr3_aa: CSVPGQGGQETQYF
cdr3_nt: TGCAGCGTTCCCGGACAAGGCGGACAAGAGACCCAGTACTTC
d_call: NA
j_call: TRBJ2-5
clone_size: many
v_call: TRBV29-1

cdr3_aa: CATLGNLLGETQYF
cdr3_nt: TGTGCCACCCTGGGGAATTTGTTGGGAGAGACCCAGTACTTC
d_call: NA
j_call: TRBJ2-5
clone_size: many
v_call: TRBV6-1

cdr3_aa: CASRGLAGRVGETQYF
cdr3_nt: TGTGCCAGCCGGGGACTAGCGGGTCGAGTAGGAGAGACCCAGTACTTC
d_call: TRBD2
j_call: TRBJ2-5
clone_size: once
v_call: TRBV2

cdr3_aa: CSASGLAAYEQYF
cdr3_nt: TGCAGTGCTAGTGGACTAGCGGCGTACGAGCAGTACTTC
d_call: TRBD2
j_call: TRBJ2-7
clone_size: NA
v_call: TRBV20-1

cdr3_aa: CASSLGQGLRETQYF
cdr3_nt: TGTGCCAGCAGCCTCGGACAGGGGCTAAGGGAGACCCAGTACTTC
d_call: TRBD1
j_call: TRBJ2-5
clone_size: NA
v_call: TRBV7-8

cdr3_aa: CSARPDRGVLGYEQYF
cdr3_nt: TGCAGTGCTAGGCCGGACAGGGGAGTACTGGGCTACGAGCAGTACTTC
d_call: TRBD1
j_call: TRBJ2-7
clone_size: NA
v_call: TRBV20-1

cdr3_aa: CASSLARYRMGQGVWRNGEKLFF
cdr3_nt: TGTGCCAGCAGCTTAGCGCGATATAGGATGGGACAGGGAGTCTGGCGTAATGGTGAAAAACTGTTTTTT
d_call: TRBD1
j_call: TRBJ1-4
clone_size: NA
v_call: TRBV7-2

cdr3_aa: CAWTGTGANVLTF
cdr3_nt: TGTGCCTGGACCGGGACAGGGGCCAACGTCCTGACTTTC
d_call: NA
j_call: TRBJ2-6
clone_size: NA
v_call: TRBV30

cdr3_aa: CASSLGGGELFF
cdr3_nt: TGTGCCAGCAGTTTGGGTGGAGGGGAGCTGTTTTTT
d_call: NA
j_call: TRBJ2-2
clone_size: few
v_call: TRBV12-3/TRBV12-4

cdr3_aa: CASRSQGAREKLFF
cdr3_nt: TGTGCCAGCAGATCACAGGGGGCGCGTGAAAAACTGTTTTTT
d_call: TRBD1
j_call: TRBJ1-4
clone_size: many
v_call: TRBV27

cdr3_aa: CATLPHGSYEKLFF
cdr3_nt: TGTGCCACCCTCCCACACGGGTCCTATGAAAAACTGTTTTTT
d_call: NA
j_call: TRBJ1-4
clone_size: many
v_call: TRBV28

cdr3_aa: CAISGSGQGNTEAFF
cdr3_nt: TGTGCCATCAGTGGATCGGGACAGGGGAACACTGAAGCTTTCTTT
d_call: TRBD1
j_call: TRBJ1-1
clone_size: NA
v_call: TRBV10-3

cdr3_aa: CSVDDWRGETDTQYF
cdr3_nt: TGCAGCGTTGACGATTGGAGAGGAGAGACAGATACGCAGTATTTT
d_call: NA
j_call: TRBJ2-3
clone_size: NA
v_call: TRBV29-1

cdr3_aa: CASSLGGSNGYTF
cdr3_nt: TGTGCCAGCAGCTTAGGGGGTTCGAATGGCTACACCTTC
d_call: NA
j_call: TRBJ1-2
clone_size: many
v_call: TRBV11-2